This T cell receptor beta chain was observed in a study of OX40 agonist ivuxolimab in advanced cancers. The CDR3 covers 13 residues. Trimming shortened V by 2 bases and J by 9 bases, and 14 bases separated the two germline ends. CDR1 and CDR2 from the germline V gene are SGHTA and FQGNSA. This table comes from immunoSEQ multiplex PCR, and its TCRdb copy is limited to in-frame clones, with some not included. The sample holds about 44,000 clones; 70% to 90% are singletons and the top ten take less than 20%. The starting material was CD4+ or CD8+ T cells sorted from blood, obtained in a trial of the OX40 agonist ivuxolimab. The receptor was isolated from an adult with an advanced solid tumor such as melanoma, head and neck, liver or kidney cancer. The chain is built from TRBV7-2 and TRBJ2-7; D is undetermined. The CDR3 loop is CASSLYAYLGQYV. CDR3 nucleotide sequence: TGTGCCAGCAGCTTATATGCCTACCTCGGGCAGTACGTC.